Below, 26 T cell receptor beta chains from the same sample are listed, as sequenced in a study of blood T cell repertoires in COVID-19. Using immunoSEQ multiplex PCR, the repertoire was profiled, and TCRdb retains in-frame clones only, with some absent. This sample has 250,000 to 300,000 clones, with roughly 88% found just once. Source material: PBMCs or T cells enriched from blood (not recorded which). These receptors all stem from a woman aged 45-60 years who had recovered from COVID-19.

This clone has just one count. This sequence joins TRBV7-6 and TRBJ1-2; weak D call: TRBD1 (5 bases). The V gene's germline CDR1 is SGHVS and CDR2 FNYEAQ. The ends were cut back, 8 bases at V and 8 bases at J, with 24 bases in the middle. This CDR3 has 15 amino acids. CDR3 bases: TGTGCCAGCCGACGGTGGGCAGACAGCCCTGGGGGCTACACCTTC. This gives the protein CASRRWADSPGGYTF.

This rearrangement joins TRBV15 to TRBJ1-2; TRBD1 agrees at 7 bases. The germline gives CDR1 LNHNV, CDR2 YYDKDF (reference sequence). CDR3 length: 15 amino acids. V was pared by 0 bases and J by 3 bases, with 4 bases of the junction left unmatched. CDR3 DNA: TGTGCCACCAGCAGAGAGGTCAGGGGGGACTATGGCTACACCTTC. It yields the protein CATSREVRGDYGYTF.

J is TRBJ2-7 and V is TRBV19, with 7 bases aligning to TRBD1. V gave up 4 bases and J gave up 5 bases; unmatched junction bases: 11. CDR3 length: 15 amino acids. Germline CDR1 LNHDA, CDR2 SQIVND (reference sequence). CDR3 sequence (DNA): TGTGCCAGTAGTAGTGTCCCGACAGGGACCCACGAGCAGTACTTC. Protein sequence: CASSSVPTGTHEQYF. Drawing the rest from reference TRBV19 and TRBJ2-7, the complete variable domain is DGGITQSPKYLFRKEGQNVTLSCEQNLNHDAMYWYRQDPGQGLRLIYYSQIVNDFQKGDIAEGYSVSREKKESFPLTVTSAQKNPTAFYLCASSSVPTGTHEQYFGPGTRLTVT.

The rearrangement links TRBV25-1 to TRBJ1-2; D is unclear. The CDR3 contains 12 residues. Trimming pared 10 bases from V and 1 base from J, leaving 10 bases between. Germline V gene sequence: CDR1 MGHDK, CDR2 SYGVNS. The CDR3 reads CAITDFNYGYTF. DNA for the CDR3: TGTGCCATCACCGACTTTAACTATGGCTACACCTTC.

The chain uses TRBV27 and TRBJ1-1; the match to TRBD1 covers 8 bases. CDR1 is MNHEY, CDR2 SMNVEV, per germline (reference sequence). This CDR3 region has 15 residues. V was pared by 7 bases and J by 2 bases, with 9 bases of the junction left unmatched. CDR3 nucleotides: TGTGCCAGCATCTTAATGCCAGGGGGCAACACTGAAGCTTTCTTT. The encoded protein is CASILMPGGNTEAFF.

This clone turned up a few times. CDR3 protein: CASSIPQGMSSNQPQHF. CDR3 bases: TGTGCCAGTAGTATCCCGCAGGGGATGAGTAGCAATCAGCCCCAGCATTTT. V is TRBV19 and J is TRBJ1-5; maybe TRBD1 (6 bases). The CDR3 covers 17 residues. Trimming removed 3 bases at V and 0 bases at J, with 15 bases between. CDR1 LNHDA and CDR2 SQIVND come from the germline V gene (reference sequence). Drawing the rest from reference TRBV19 and TRBJ1-5, the complete variable domain is DGGITQSPKYLFRKEGQNVTLSCEQNLNHDAMYWYRQDPGQGLRLIYYSQIVNDFQKGDIAEGYSVSREKKESFPLTVTSAQKNPTAFYLCASSIPQGMSSNQPQHFGDGTRLSIL.

The chain combines TRBV18 with TRBJ1-3; D is uncertain. Germline lookup yields CDR1 KGHSH and CDR2 LQKENI. V shed 5 bases and J shed 0 bases, with 11 bases lying between them. CDR3 length equals 15 residues. Written as DNA, the CDR3 is TGTGCCAGCTCAGAGGGCGCCAGCTCTGGAAACACCATATATTTT. Translated, it gives CASSEGASSGNTIYF.

V gene TRBV5-4 combines with J gene TRBJ2-4, with 7 positions matching TRBD2. The length of the CDR3 is 15 residues. Germline CDR1 SGHNT, CDR2 YYREEE (reference sequence). Trimming at V came to 0 bases and at J to 1 base, leaving 1 base not matched to a gene. CDR3 bases: TGTGCCAGCAGCTTGGCCGGGGGGGCCAAAAACATTCAGTACTTC. It translates to CASSLAGGAKNIQYF.

V usage is TRBV6-6 and J usage is TRBJ2-7; 7 bases fit TRBD1. Germline V CDR1 and CDR2: MNHNY, SVGAGI (reference sequence). This CDR3 is 13 amino acids long. V shed 6 bases and J 1 base; nucleotides not matched to a gene: 3. The CDR3 nucleotides are TGTGCCAGCAGCCGACAGGGTTCCTACGAGCAGTACTTC. This encodes CASSRQGSYEQYF.

The chain recombines TRBV2 with TRBJ2-1; D is possibly TRBD1 (6 bases). CDR1 is SNHLY, CDR2 FYNNEI, per germline. V lost 3 bases and J lost 6, with 9 bases in between. There are 13 residues in the CDR3. The CDR3 nucleotides are TGTGCCAGCAGTGAGGGACACCGCAATGAGCAGTTCTTC. Its translation: CASSEGHRNEQFF. Full variable domain (remainder filled in from reference TRBV2 and TRBJ2-1): EPEVTQTPSHQVTQMGQEVILRCVPISNHLYFYWYRQILGQKVEFLVSFYNNEISEKSEIFDDQFSVERPDGSNFTLKIRSTKLEDSAMYFCASSEGHRNEQFFGPGTRLTVL.

The chain uses TRBV30 and TRBJ2-1; D possibly corresponds to TRBD2 (6 bases). Germline V CDR1 and CDR2: GTSNPN, SVGIG (reference sequence). Trimming took 2 bases from V and 9 from J, leaving 11 bases between them. The CDR3 is made up of 12 amino acids. DNA of the CDR3: TGTGCCTGGAGTAGGGACGGGGGTGAGCAGTTCTTC. Its protein is CAWSRDGGEQFF.

The gene calls are TRBV3-1 (or the pseudogene TRBV3-2) and TRBJ2-4, with a possible D match to TRBD2 (5 bases). CDR3 size: 13 residues. V dropped 0 bases and J dropped 9 bases, with 9 bases sitting between them. CDR1 and CDR2 (germline): LGHDT, YNNKEL (reference sequence). As DNA, the CDR3 is TGTGCCAGCAGCCAAGAGGAGGCCGCCATTCAGTACTTC. This translates into CASSQEEAAIQYF.

The chain links TRBV5-1 to TRBJ2-3; 12 bases fit TRBD2. V lost 1 base to trimming and J lost 6 bases; unmatched junction nucleotides: 6. The CDR3 contains 16 residues. CDR1 is SGHRS, CDR2 YFSETQ, per germline. CDR3 DNA sequence: TGCGCCAGCAGCTTGACTAGCGGGAGGACCTTCGATACGCAGTATTTT. Residues: CASSLTSGRTFDTQYF.

CDR3 nucleotide sequence: TGTGCCAGTAGTCAGGACAGAGGATCTTCTGGGGCCAACGTCCTGACTTTC. It specifies CASSQDRGSSGANVLTF. The V and J genes are TRBV19 and TRBJ2-6; TRBD1 is a possible D gene (6 bases). From germline, CDR1 is LNHDA and CDR2 SQIVND (reference sequence). CDR3 length: 17 amino acids. Deletions cut 5 bases from V and 1 base from J, with 15 bases between.

The rearrangement links TRBV7-9 to TRBJ1-2; D possibly corresponds to TRBD1 (5 bases). Trimming removed 5 bases from V and 8 bases from J, with 15 bases in between. Per germline, CDR1 SEHNR and CDR2 FQNEAQ (reference sequence). The CDR3 sequence is 13 residues long. The CDR3 sequence: CASSTAGPEGYTF. In nucleotides, the CDR3 is TGTGCCAGCAGCACCGCAGGGCCGGAGGGCTACACCTTC.

The chain combines TRBV7-9 with TRBJ2-2, with a weak D call TRBD2 (7 bases). This CDR3 has 16 amino acids. V lost 4 bases and J 4 bases, leaving 16 bases between the germline ends. Looked up from germline, CDR1 is SEHNR and CDR2 is FQNEAQ (reference sequence). The CDR3 loop is CASSSPEGGGTGELFF. Written as DNA, the CDR3 is TGTGCCAGCAGCTCCCCCGAAGGGGGGGGCACCGGGGAGCTGTTTTTT.

The chain recombines TRBV28 with TRBJ2-6, with 10 bases that match TRBD2. CDR1 and CDR2 (germline): MDHEN, SYDVKM. Unmatched junction bases numbered 14, after V lost 3 bases and J lost 0 bases. The CDR3 has 21 amino acids. In nucleotides, the CDR3 is TGTGCCAGCAGTTTCGATCTACGGATAGCGGGAGGAGGCTCTGGGGCCAACGTCCTGACTTTC. This translates into CASSFDLRIAGGGSGANVLTF.

J is TRBJ2-1 and V is TRBV19, with 14 bases that match TRBD2. This CDR3 has 20 amino acids. The germline gives CDR1 LNHDA, CDR2 SQIVND (reference sequence). Unmatched junction bases numbered 15, after V lost 5 bases and J lost 3 bases. CDR3 sequence: CASSRLAGLAGEGSYNEQFF. The CDR3, as DNA: TGTGCCAGTAGTCGGCTAGCGGGACTAGCGGGAGAGGGAAGCTACAATGAGCAGTTCTTC.

The rearrangement links TRBV30 to TRBJ2-7, with 9 bases matching TRBD1. This CDR3 has 19 residues. From germline, CDR1 is GTSNPN and CDR2 SVGIG (reference sequence). The trim removed 1 base at V and 7 bases at J, leaving 23 bases unmatched. CDR3 in DNA: TGTGCCTGGAGTGATGGGACAGGGTTTCTGACTAGCACCCTGGGGGAGCAGTACTTC. Its protein product is CAWSDGTGFLTSTLGEQYF.

The V gene is TRBV5-6, the J gene TRBJ2-7, with D unresolved. The CDR3 loop spans 16 amino acids. Deletions cut 3 bases from V and 0 bases from J, with 16 bases between. Germline CDR1 SGHDT, CDR2 YYEEEE. CDR3 in amino acids: CASSSYLLITSYEQYF. The CDR3, as DNA: TGTGCCAGCAGCTCATACCTACTAATAACCTCCTACGAGCAGTACTTC.

The rearrangement links TRBV28 to TRBJ1-5; D is unresolved. Germline values: CDR1 MDHEN, CDR2 SYDVKM. V lost 5 bases to trimming and J lost 1 base, with 15 bases between them. This CDR3 has 16 amino acids. The CDR3 region has the DNA TGTGCCAGCAGTCCTCGCGGGTTTAGGAGCAATCAGCCCCAGCATTTT. Its translation: CASSPRGFRSNQPQHF. The full variable domain, in which reference TRBV28 and TRBJ1-5 provide the parts outside the CDR3, is DVKVTQSSRYLVKRTGEKVFLECVQDMDHENMFWYRQDPGLGLRLIYFSYDVKMKEKGDIPEGYSVSREKKERFSLILESASTNQTSMYLCASSPRGFRSNQPQHFGDGTRLSIL.

The chain couples TRBV2 to TRBJ1-4; possibly TRBD1 for D (5 bases). CDR3 length: 13 residues. Deletions cut 7 bases from V and 4 bases from J, with 10 bases between. Germline lookup yields CDR1 SNHLY and CDR2 FYNNEI. The CDR3 sequence: CASTLQGNEKLFF. DNA of the CDR3: TGTGCCAGCACCCTCCAGGGTAATGAAAAACTGTTTTTT.

In DNA form, the CDR3 reads TGTGCCAGCAGCCCACGGGAGGGACCCTACAATGAGCAGTTCTTC. It is translated as CASSPREGPYNEQFF. The chain links TRBV7-8 to TRBJ2-1; 8 nucleotides agree with TRBD2. CDR3 length: 15 residues. V was pared by 5 bases and J by 2 bases, with 5 bases of the junction left unmatched. Germline CDR1 is SGHVS and CDR2 is FQNEAQ. Full variable domain (rest looked up from reference TRBV7-8 and TRBJ2-1): GAGVSQSPRYKVAKRGQDVALRCDPISGHVSLFWYQQALGQGPEFLTYFQNEAQLDKSGLPSDRFFAERPEGSVSTLKIQRTQQEDSAVYLCASSPREGPYNEQFFGPGTRLTVL.

The chain joins TRBV5-1 to TRBJ2-7; 7 nucleotides line up with TRBD1. The V and J ends lost 5 bases and 6 bases, in that order; junction bases with no gene match: 11. CDR3 length: 14 amino acids. In germline, CDR1 is SGHRS, CDR2 YFSETQ. The DNA of the CDR3 is TGCGCCAGCAGAGGACAGGAGATAAATTTCGAGCAGTACTTC. Protein sequence: CASRGQEINFEQYF.

V gene TRBV18 combines with J gene TRBJ2-7, with TRBD1 matching 11 bases. The CDR3 is 16 residues long. V lost 0 bases and J lost 3; bases outside the gene matches: 4. In germline, CDR1 is KGHSH, CDR2 LQKENI. The CDR3 DNA sequence: TGTGCCAGCTCACCACCGGGACAGGGGGGGCACTACGAGCAGTACTTC. It specifies CASSPPGQGGHYEQYF.

This sequence joins TRBV25-1 and TRBJ1-1; 11 nucleotides align to TRBD1. Germline-derived CDR1 and CDR2 are MGHDK and SYGVNS. The CDR3 has 15 amino acids. With V trimmed by 5 bases and J by 3 bases, 5 bases remained unmatched. For the CDR3, the DNA is TGTGCCAGCAGTACTCCGGGACAGGGGGACACTGAAGCTTTCTTT. Protein: CASSTPGQGDTEAFF.